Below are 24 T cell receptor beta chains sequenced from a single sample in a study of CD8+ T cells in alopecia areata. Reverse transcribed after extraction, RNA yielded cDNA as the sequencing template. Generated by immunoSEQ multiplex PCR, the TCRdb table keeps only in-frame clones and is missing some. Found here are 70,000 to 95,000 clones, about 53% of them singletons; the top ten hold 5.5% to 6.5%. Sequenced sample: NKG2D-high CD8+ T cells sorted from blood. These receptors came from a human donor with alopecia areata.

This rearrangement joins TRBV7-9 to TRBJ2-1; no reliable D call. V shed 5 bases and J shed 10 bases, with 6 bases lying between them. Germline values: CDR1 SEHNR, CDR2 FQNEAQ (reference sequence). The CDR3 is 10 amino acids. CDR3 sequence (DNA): TGTGCCAGCAGCGACGGAGAGCAGTTCTTC. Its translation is CASSDGEQFF.

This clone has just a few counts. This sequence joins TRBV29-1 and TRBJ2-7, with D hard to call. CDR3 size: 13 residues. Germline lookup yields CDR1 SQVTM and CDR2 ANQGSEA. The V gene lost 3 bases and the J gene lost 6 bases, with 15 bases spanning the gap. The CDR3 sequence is CSVEVWGPGEQYF. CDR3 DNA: TGCAGCGTTGAGGTGTGGGGTCCCGGCGAGCAGTACTTC.

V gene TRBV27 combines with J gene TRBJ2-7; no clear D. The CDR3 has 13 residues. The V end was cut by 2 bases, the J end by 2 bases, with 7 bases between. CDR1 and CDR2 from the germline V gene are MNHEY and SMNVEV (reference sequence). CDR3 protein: CASSLAPTYEQYF. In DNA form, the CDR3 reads TGTGCCAGCAGTTTAGCCCCTACCTACGAGCAGTACTTC.

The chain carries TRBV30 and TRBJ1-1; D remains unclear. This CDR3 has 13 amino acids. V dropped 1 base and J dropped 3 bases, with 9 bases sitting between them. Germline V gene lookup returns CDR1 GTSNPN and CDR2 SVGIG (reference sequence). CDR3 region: CAWSAMGYTEAFF. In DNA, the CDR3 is TGTGCCTGGAGTGCAATGGGCTACACTGAAGCTTTCTTT. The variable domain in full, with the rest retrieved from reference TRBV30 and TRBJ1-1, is SQTIHQWPATLVQPVGSPLSLECTVEGTSNPNLYWYRQAAGRGLQLLFYSVGIGQISSEVPQNLSASRPQDRQFILSSKKLLLSDSGFYLCAWSAMGYTEAFFGQGTRLTVV.

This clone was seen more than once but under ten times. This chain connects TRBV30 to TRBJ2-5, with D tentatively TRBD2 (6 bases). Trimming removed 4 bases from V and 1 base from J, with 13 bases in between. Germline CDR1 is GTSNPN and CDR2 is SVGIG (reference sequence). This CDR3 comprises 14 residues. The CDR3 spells CAWIGAGLQETQYF. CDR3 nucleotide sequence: TGTGCCTGGATTGGCGCGGGACTCCAAGAGACCCAGTACTTC.

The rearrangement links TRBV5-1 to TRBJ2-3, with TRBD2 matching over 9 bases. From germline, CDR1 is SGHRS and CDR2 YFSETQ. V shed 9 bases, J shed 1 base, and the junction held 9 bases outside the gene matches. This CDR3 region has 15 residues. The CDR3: CATAILAGGTDTQYF. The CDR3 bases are TGCGCCACCGCGATATTAGCGGGGGGCACAGATACGCAGTATTTT.

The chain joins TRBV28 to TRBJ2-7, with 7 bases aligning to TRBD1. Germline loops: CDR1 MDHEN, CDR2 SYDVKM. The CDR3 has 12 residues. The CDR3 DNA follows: TGTGCAGCTGGACAGGACGCCTACGAGCAGTACTTC. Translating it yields CAAGQDAYEQYF.

This chain's CDR3 is CASSSRENTGELFF. CDR3 nucleotides: TGTGCCAGCAGCAGCAGGGAGAACACCGGGGAGCTGTTTTTT. The V call is TRBV27, the J call TRBJ2-2, with D possibly matching TRBD1 (5 bases). The V gene's germline CDR1 is MNHEY and CDR2 SMNVEV (reference sequence). Between the trimmed V and J ends, which lost 6 bases and 1 base, there was a span of 9 bases. CDR3 length: 14 amino acids.

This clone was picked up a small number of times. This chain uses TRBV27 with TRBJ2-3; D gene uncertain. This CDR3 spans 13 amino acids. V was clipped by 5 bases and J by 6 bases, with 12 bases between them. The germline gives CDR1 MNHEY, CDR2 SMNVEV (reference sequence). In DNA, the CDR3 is TGTGCCAGCAGTCTCCCTCTAGGGGATACGCAGTATTTT. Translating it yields CASSLPLGDTQYF.

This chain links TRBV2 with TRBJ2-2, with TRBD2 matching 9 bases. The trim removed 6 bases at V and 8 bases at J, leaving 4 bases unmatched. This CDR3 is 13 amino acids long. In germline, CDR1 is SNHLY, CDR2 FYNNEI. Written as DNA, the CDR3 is TGTGCCAGCAGGGGACTAGCTTCGGGGGAGCTGTTTTTT. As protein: CASRGLASGELFF.

The CDR3 DNA reads as TGTGCCAGCAGCCCGGGACAAACTTATGGCTACACCTTC. Its protein is CASSPGQTYGYTF. The chain joins TRBV5-6 to TRBJ1-2; the D gene is possibly TRBD1 (6 bases). Per germline, CDR1 SGHDT and CDR2 YYEEEE. The CDR3 length is 13 residues. V dropped 4 bases and J dropped 5 bases, with 12 bases sitting between them.

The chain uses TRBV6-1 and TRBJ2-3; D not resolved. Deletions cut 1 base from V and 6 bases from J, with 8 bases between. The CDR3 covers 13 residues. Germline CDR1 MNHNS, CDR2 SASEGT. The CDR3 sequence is CASSEVVVDTQYF. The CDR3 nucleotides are TGTGCCAGCAGTGAAGTTGTGGTGGATACGCAGTATTTT.

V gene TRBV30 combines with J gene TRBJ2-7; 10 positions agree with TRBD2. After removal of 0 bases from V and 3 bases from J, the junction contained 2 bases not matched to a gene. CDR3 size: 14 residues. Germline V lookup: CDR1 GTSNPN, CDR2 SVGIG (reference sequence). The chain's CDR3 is CAWSVTSGLYEQYF. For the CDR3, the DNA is TGTGCCTGGAGTGTGACTAGCGGGCTCTACGAGCAGTACTTC.

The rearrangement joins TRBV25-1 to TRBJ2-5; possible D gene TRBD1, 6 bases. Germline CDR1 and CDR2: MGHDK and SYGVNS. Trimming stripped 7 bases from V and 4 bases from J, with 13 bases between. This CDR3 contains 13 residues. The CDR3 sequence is CASNNQGTETQYF. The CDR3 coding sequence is TGTGCCAGCAACAACCAGGGGACAGAGACCCAGTACTTC.

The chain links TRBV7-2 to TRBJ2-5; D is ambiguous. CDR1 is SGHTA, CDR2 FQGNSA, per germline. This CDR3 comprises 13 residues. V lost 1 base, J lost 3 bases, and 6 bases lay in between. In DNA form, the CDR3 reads TGTGCCAGCAGCTTAGTCGCAGAAGAGACCCAGTACTTC. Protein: CASSLVAEETQYF.

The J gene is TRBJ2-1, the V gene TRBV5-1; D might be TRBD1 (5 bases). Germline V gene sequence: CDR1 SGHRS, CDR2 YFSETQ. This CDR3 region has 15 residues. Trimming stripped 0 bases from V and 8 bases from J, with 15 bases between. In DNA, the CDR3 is TGCGCCAGCAGCTTGGGGTCGAAGGGGTACCATGAGCAGTTCTTC. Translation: CASSLGSKGYHEQFF. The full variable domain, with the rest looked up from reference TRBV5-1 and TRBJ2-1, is KAGVTQTPRYLIKTRGQQVTLSCSPISGHRSVSWYQQTPGQGLQFLFEYFSETQRNKGNFPGRFSGRQFSNSRSEMNVSTLELGDSALYLCASSLGSKGYHEQFFGPGTRLTVL.

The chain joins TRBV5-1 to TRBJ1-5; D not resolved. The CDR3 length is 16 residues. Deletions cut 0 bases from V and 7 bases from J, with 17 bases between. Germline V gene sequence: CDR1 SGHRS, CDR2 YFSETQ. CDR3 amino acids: CASSLAGIETGQPQHF. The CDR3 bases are TGCGCCAGCAGCTTGGCCGGGATTGAAACGGGGCAGCCCCAGCATTTT.

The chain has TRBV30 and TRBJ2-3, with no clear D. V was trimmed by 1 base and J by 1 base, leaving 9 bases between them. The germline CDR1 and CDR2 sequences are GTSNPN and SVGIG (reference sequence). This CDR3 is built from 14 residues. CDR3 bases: TGTGCCTGGAGTGCTACGGTGGGCACAGATACGCAGTATTTT. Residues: CAWSATVGTDTQYF.

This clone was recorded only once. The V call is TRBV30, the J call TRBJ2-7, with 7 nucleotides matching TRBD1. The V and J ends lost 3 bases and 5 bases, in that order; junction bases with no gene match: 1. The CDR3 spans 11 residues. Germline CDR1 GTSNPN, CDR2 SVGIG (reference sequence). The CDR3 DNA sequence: TGTGCCTGGAGCACAGGGGACGAGCAGTACTTC. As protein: CAWSTGDEQYF.

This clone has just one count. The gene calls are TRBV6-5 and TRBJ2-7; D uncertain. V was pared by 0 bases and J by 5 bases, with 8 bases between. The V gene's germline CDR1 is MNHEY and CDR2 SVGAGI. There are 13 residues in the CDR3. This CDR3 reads CASSYSAGDEQYF. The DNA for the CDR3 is TGTGCCAGCAGTTACTCGGCCGGAGACGAGCAGTACTTC.

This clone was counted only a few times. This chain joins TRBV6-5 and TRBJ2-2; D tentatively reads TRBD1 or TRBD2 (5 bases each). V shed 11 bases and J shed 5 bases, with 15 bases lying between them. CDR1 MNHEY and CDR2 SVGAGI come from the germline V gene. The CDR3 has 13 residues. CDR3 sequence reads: CACQGVGTGELFF. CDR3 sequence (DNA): TGTGCCTGCCAGGGAGTGGGGACCGGGGAGCTGTTTTTT.

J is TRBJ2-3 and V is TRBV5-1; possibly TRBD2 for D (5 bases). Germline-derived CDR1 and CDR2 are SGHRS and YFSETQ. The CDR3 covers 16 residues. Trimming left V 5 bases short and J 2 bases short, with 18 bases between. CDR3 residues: CASRRDWEDSTDTQYF. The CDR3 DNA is TGCGCCAGCAGGAGGGATTGGGAAGATTCCACAGATACGCAGTATTTT.

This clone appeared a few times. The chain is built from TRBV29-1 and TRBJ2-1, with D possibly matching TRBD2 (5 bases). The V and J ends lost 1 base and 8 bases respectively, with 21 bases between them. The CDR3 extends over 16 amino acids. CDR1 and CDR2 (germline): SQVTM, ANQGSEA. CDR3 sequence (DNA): TGCAGCGTTGAAGGTGATGGAGAGGGCCCCGAATATGAGCAGTTCTTC. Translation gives CSVEGDGEGPEYEQFF.

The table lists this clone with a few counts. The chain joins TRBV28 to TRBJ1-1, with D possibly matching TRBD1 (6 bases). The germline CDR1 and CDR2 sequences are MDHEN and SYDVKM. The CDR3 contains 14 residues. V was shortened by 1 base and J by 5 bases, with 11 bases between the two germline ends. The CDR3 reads CASSLSQGRTEAFF. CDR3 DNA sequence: TGTGCCAGCAGTTTATCACAGGGAAGAACTGAAGCTTTCTTT. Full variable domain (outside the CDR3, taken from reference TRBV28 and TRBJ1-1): DVKVTQSSRYLVKRTGEKVFLECVQDMDHENMFWYRQDPGLGLRLIYFSYDVKMKEKGDIPEGYSVSREKKERFSLILESASTNQTSMYLCASSLSQGRTEAFFGQGTRLTVV.